This T cell receptor beta chain was sequenced during a study of blood T cell repertoires in COVID-19 (TCRdb year 2020). At the level of the whole study: The collaborator samples originated in the United States, Italy and Spain and spanned the acute and convalescent phases of COVID-19. The material from the prospective study consisted of cDNA or gDNA derived from T cells, B-cell-depleted T cells, or PBMCs. Deeply sampled blood TCRbeta repertoires from subjects exposed to, actively infected with, or recovered from COVID-19 were included in the dataset. The repertoires were released in a freely available public database meant as a resource for research on the immune response to SARS-CoV-2. Samples came from the ongoing ImmuneRACE study (first 160 participants) plus 1,254 subjects from 6 global collaborators. A de-identified subject ID, COVID-19 status, age in years and sex were almost always included in the sample metadata. Where available, HLA class I and class II types were obtained from metadata supplied by the sample provider rather than from assay-based typing.

The immunoSEQ Assay, a bias-controlled multiplex PCR, was used to amplify TCRbeta CDR3 regions from genomic DNA. The authors' pipeline ran thus. Nucleated cell counts per sample were estimated from amplification of reference gene primers within the assay. To quantify the absolute abundance of each unique TCRbeta CDR3 rearrangement, sequence reads were collapsed and filtered. For each sample, productive Simpson clonality was calculated as the square root of Simpson's diversity index across productive rearrangements. Not all clones reach the TCRdb copy of this immuneACCESS table, which keeps in-frame sequences only. Checked studies attribute under half of the gap to unresolved V genes and leave the rest unexplained. From that table come the V and J calls and clone size; the DNA was used to work out D and trimming. This sample holds 120,000 to 150,000 clones; 75% to 85% were observed only once. The ten largest make up roughly 8.3% of the sample.

In its sample, this clone was seen once. The target of this receptor is not known. Per-base qualities were not stored, and no clone one base away is much larger. Trimming costs V 0 bases and J 3 bases, and their ends lie 11 bases apart. CDR1 LGHNA and CDR2 YNFKEQ were looked up in the germline V gene. Measured from the cysteine to the phenylalanine, the CDR3 is 15 residues long. Only CDR3 DNA is held: 45 bases, read in frame from base 1. General conclusions and limits of the study: How much clinical and demographic metadata was included differed by source and by participant, and the metadata was provided uncurated.

Each collaborating institution followed its own protocols to collect whole blood in K2EDTA tubes. For TCRbeta analysis, collaborator samples were shipped as frozen whole blood, as isolated PBMCs, or as DNA extracted from either sample type. The V and J genes are TRBV4-2 and TRBJ1-1; the D gene is not confidently resolved. Specimen: peripheral blood. The clonotype was recovered from a human donor with acute or convalescent COVID-19. The donor label of this sample is uncertain. The CDR3 here reads CASSQDPQRDTEAFF. The DNA sequence is given as TGTGCCAGCAGCCAAGACCCCCAGAGGGACACTGAAGCTTTCTTT.